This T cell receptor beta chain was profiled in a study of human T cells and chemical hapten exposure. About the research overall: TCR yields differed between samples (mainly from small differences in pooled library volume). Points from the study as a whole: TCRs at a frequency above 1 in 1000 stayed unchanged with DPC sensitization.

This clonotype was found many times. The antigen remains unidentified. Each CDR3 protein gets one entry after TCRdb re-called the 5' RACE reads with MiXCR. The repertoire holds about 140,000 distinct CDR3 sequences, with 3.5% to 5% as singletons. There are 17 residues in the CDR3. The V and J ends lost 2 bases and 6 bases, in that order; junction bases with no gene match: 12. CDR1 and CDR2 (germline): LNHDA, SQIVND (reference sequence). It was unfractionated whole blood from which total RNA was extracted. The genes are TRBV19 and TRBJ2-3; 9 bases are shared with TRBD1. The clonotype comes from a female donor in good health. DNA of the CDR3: TGTGCCAGTAGTATAACTCCCCAGGGACAGGGCCGGGATACGCAGTATTTT. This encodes CASSITPQGQGRDTQYF.